This T cell receptor (beta chain) was captured in a study of identical twins. Regarding the study as a whole: Invariant populations such as MAIT and iNKT cells could partly muddle zero-insertion analyses.

Turning to this clonotype: Its antigen remains unknown.

TCRdb analysed the 5' RACE reads with MiXCR anew, one entry per CDR3 protein. The data contain 400,000 to 600,000 distinct CDR3 sequences, approximately 20% of them seen just once; the ten biggest clones take up roughly 0.5%. A further study also used this sample, focusing on yellow fever vaccine responses in identical twins.

The receptor's source is a woman between 18 and 29 years old in good health. The sample comprised CD4+ T cells sorted from blood.

The CDR3 DNA sequence: TGTGCCAGCAGCCTAGGACAGGCCTTTTTCGGTGGCTACACCTTC. Translation: CASSLGQAFFGGYTF. The V call is TRBV7-9, the J call TRBJ1-2, with 7 positions matching TRBD1. The junction had 13 bases not matched to a gene; V was cut back by 5 bases and J by 7 bases. Germline values: CDR1 SEHNR, CDR2 FQNEAQ (reference sequence). This CDR3 has 15 residues.